Presented here are 14 T cell receptor beta chains from one specimen sequenced in a study of T cell changes during pregnancy in multiple sclerosis. TCRdb's table, derived via immunoSEQ multiplex PCR, lists solely in-frame clones and lacks some. The table lists about 75,000 clones, about 93% of them singletons. The sample here was CD4+ T cells from peripheral blood mononuclear cells, taken after pregnancy. Receptors were obtained from a female donor with multiple sclerosis, enrolled in a pregnancy study.

J is TRBJ2-3 and V is TRBV5-1, with 11 bases that match TRBD2. Germline CDR1 and CDR2: SGHRS and YFSETQ. V lost 4 bases, J lost 4 bases, and 8 bases stayed unmatched. CDR3 length: 16 amino acids. The CDR3 nucleotides are TGCGCCAGCAGCAAGGCGACTAGCGGGAACGCAGATACGCAGTATTTT. Translated: CASSKATSGNADTQYF.

This chain uses TRBV27 with TRBJ2-7; TRBD1 aligns across 8 bases. J gave up 2 bases and V 4 bases, and 7 bases lay outside the gene matches. This CDR3 is 15 amino acids long. Germline V CDR1 and CDR2: MNHEY, SMNVEV (reference sequence). For the CDR3, the DNA is TGTGCCAGCAGTTACGGACAGGGTTTCACCTACGAGCAGTACTTC. Translated, it gives CASSYGQGFTYEQYF.

This clone was counted a few times. The genes are TRBV6-6 and TRBJ1-1; D not certain. This CDR3 has 12 residues. Germline V gene sequence: CDR1 MNHNY, CDR2 SVGAGI (reference sequence). Trimming shortened V by 5 bases and J by 7 bases, and 11 bases separated the two germline ends. The CDR3 coding sequence is TGTGCCAGCAGTGAGGGTCAAGGTGAAGCTTTCTTT. Translated, it gives CASSEGQGEAFF.

The chain links TRBV5-1 to TRBJ2-3, with TRBD1 identical over 9 bases. Germline trimming cut 0 bases from V and 4 bases from J; bases unmatched to any gene: 6. The CDR3 covers 16 residues. Germline V gene sequence: CDR1 SGHRS, CDR2 YFSETQ. CDR3 in amino acids: CASSLVGQGGSDTQYF. DNA of the CDR3: TGCGCCAGCAGCTTGGTGGGACAGGGTGGTTCAGATACGCAGTATTTT.

The V gene is TRBV6-5, the J gene TRBJ2-1, with D perhaps TRBD2 (5 bases). V shed 4 bases and J shed 9 bases, with 16 bases lying between them. The CDR3 length is 14 residues. Germline CDR1 and CDR2: MNHEY and SVGAGI. This CDR3 is CASSSRGGGFEQFF. In DNA form, the CDR3 reads TGTGCCAGCAGTTCTCGGGGTGGTGGGTTTGAGCAGTTCTTC.

This rearrangement joins TRBV28 to TRBJ1-2; the D is unclear. The V gene lost 6 bases and the J gene lost 1 base, with 18 bases spanning the gap. The CDR3 spans 16 residues. From germline, CDR1 is MDHEN and CDR2 SYDVKM. In DNA, the CDR3 is TGTGCCAGCAGCCCACTCAAGAGTTCCCTTAACTATGGCTACACCTTC. This sequence encodes CASSPLKSSLNYGYTF.

The J gene is TRBJ1-2, the V gene TRBV4-3; D unresolved. V dropped 4 bases and J dropped 4 bases, with 19 bases sitting between them. The length of the CDR3 is 16 residues. Germline values: CDR1 LGHNA, CDR2 YSLEER. CDR3 residues: CASSPGPLHAGYGYTF. CDR3 DNA sequence: TGCGCCAGCAGCCCTGGCCCCCTTCATGCTGGCTATGGCTACACCTTC.

The chain has TRBV28 and TRBJ2-5; the D gene is possibly TRBD1 (6 bases). This CDR3 is 15 amino acids long. Trimming stripped 5 bases from V and 5 bases from J, with 18 bases between. Germline V gene sequence: CDR1 MDHEN, CDR2 SYDVKM. In DNA, the CDR3 is TGTGCCAGCAGTCGAGGACAGCCCTGGGGGGAGACCCAGTACTTC. Translation gives CASSRGQPWGETQYF.

This clone has more than one count but fewer than ten. This rearrangement joins TRBV5-5 to TRBJ1-1, with 8 nucleotides matching TRBD1. J was trimmed by 1 base and V by 0 bases; bases with no gene match: 8. The CDR3 consists of 17 residues. Per the germline V gene, CDR1 is SGHKS and CDR2 is YYEKEE (reference sequence). As DNA, the CDR3 is TGTGCCAGCAGCTTGGACCAGGGGGCGGTTTGGAACACTGAAGCTTTCTTT. Protein: CASSLDQGAVWNTEAFF.

A single count supports this clone. The V gene is TRBV28, the J gene TRBJ1-2, with a weak D call TRBD1 (5 bases). CDR3 length: 13 residues. The V gene lost 5 bases and the J gene lost 8 bases, with 15 bases spanning the gap. Looked up from germline, CDR1 is MDHEN and CDR2 is SYDVKM. DNA of the CDR3: TGTGCCAGCAGTCCGTTGCAGGGAGGCGGCTACACCTTC. Its translation: CASSPLQGGGYTF.

The genes are TRBV28 and TRBJ2-1, with 8 bases matching TRBD1. Germline V CDR1 and CDR2: MDHEN, SYDVKM. There are 15 residues in the CDR3. The V and J ends lost 7 bases and 7 bases, in that order; junction bases with no gene match: 12. The CDR3 loop reads CASTPGTGPRNEQFF. The DNA for the CDR3 is TGTGCCAGCACCCCCGGGACAGGACCTAGGAATGAGCAGTTCTTC.

This clone was seen once. The chain is built from TRBV5-4 and TRBJ2-3; 14 bases are a match to TRBD2. V was pared by 0 bases and J by 0 bases, with 0 bases of the junction left unmatched. The CDR3 runs to 17 residues. Germline V gene lookup returns CDR1 SGHNT and CDR2 YYREEE (reference sequence). The CDR3 DNA reads as TGTGCCAGCAGCTTGGGACTAGCGGGAGGGAGCACAGATACGCAGTATTTT. It is translated as CASSLGLAGGSTDTQYF.

V is TRBV5-1 and J is TRBJ2-7; 8 bases match TRBD2. The CDR3 runs 15 residues. The ends lost 1 base at V and 5 bases at J; junction bases unmatched: 8. Per germline, CDR1 SGHRS and CDR2 YFSETQ. The CDR3 sequence is CASSLLAGASHEQYF. The CDR3 region has the DNA TGCGCCAGCAGCTTGCTAGCGGGCGCATCCCACGAGCAGTACTTC. The full variable domain, with the rest looked up from reference TRBV5-1 and TRBJ2-7, is KAGVTQTPRYLIKTRGQQVTLSCSPISGHRSVSWYQQTPGQGLQFLFEYFSETQRNKGNFPGRFSGRQFSNSRSEMNVSTLELGDSALYLCASSLLAGASHEQYFGPGTRLTVT.

This clone was counted a single time. The gene calls are TRBV6-6 and TRBJ1-1; a possible D gene is TRBD1 (6 bases). Germline V lookup: CDR1 MNHNY, CDR2 SVGAGI (reference sequence). CDR3 length: 14 amino acids. Trimming took off 2 bases at V and 5 bases at J, with 12 bases between the two ends. The CDR3 DNA follows: TGTGCCAGCAGTTACAACGGACAGAGGACTGAAGCTTTCTTT. Translated, it gives CASSYNGQRTEAFF.